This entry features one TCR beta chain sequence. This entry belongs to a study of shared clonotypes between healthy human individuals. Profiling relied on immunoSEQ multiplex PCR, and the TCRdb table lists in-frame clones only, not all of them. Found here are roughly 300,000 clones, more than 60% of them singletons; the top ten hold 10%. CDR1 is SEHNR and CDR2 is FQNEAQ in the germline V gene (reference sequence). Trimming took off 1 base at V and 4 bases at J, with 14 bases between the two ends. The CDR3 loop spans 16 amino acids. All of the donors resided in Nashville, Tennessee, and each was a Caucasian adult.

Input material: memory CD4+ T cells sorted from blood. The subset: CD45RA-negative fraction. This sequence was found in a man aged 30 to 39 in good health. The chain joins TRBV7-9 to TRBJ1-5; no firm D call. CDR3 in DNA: TGTGCCAGCAGCTTAGGCCAAGTCGACCCTAATCAGCCCCAGCATTTT. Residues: CASSLGQVDPNQPQHF.